The clone carrying this T cell receptor (beta chain) was counted between two and nine times. The entry originates in a study of blood T cell repertoires in COVID-19. Overall study context: Some COVID-19 samples were acute and others convalescent; all came from the United States, Italy and Spain. T cells, B-cell-depleted T cells, or PBMCs provided the cDNA or gDNA that served as material.

Trimming at V came to 5 bases and at J to 3 bases, leaving 7 bases not matched to a gene. This CDR3 is 15 amino acids long. Per the germline V gene, CDR1 is LGHDT and CDR2 is YNNKEL (reference sequence). In the study's own analysis: By means of reference gene primer amplification, nucleated cell counts were estimated. Generated by immunoSEQ multiplex PCR, the TCRdb table keeps only in-frame clones and is missing some. V and J calls and clone size come straight from that table; D and trimming were deduced from the DNA. The sample lists 160,000 or so clones; about 81% were seen once. The clonotype was recovered from a human donor in a cohort sampled during active COVID-19. The chain employs TRBV3-1 (or the pseudogene TRBV3-2) and TRBJ1-3; 7 bases align to TRBD1. Sequences were obtained from peripheral blood. CDR3 in amino acids: CASSVSGTDGNTIYF. CDR3 DNA: TGTGCCAGCAGCGTTTCCGGGACAGATGGAAACACCATATATTTT.